These 5 T cell receptor beta chains came from one sample sequenced in a study of PD-L1 blockade in urothelial cancer. Time point in this sample: pretreatment peripheral blood. Sequencing used immunoSEQ multiplex PCR; TCRdb keeps in-frame clones, though not all of them. This sample carries about 93,000 clones, 90% of them seen once, and the ten largest clones take about 1.7%. The sample was PBMCs, taken around atezolizumab (anti-PD-L1) treatment. These receptors all stem from a man aged 55 to 70 with urothelial cancer.

This rearrangement joins TRBV7-3 to TRBJ2-2; D not certain. The CDR3 has 14 amino acids. Trimming removed 5 bases at V and 0 bases at J, with 7 bases between. Germline V CDR1 and CDR2: SGHTA, FQGTGA. The CDR3 DNA is TGTGCCAGCAGCCTCTACTCGAACACCGGGGAGCTGTTTTTT. This translates into CASSLYSNTGELFF. The whole variable domain, remainder taken from reference TRBV7-3 and TRBJ2-2, is GAGVSQTPSNKVTEKGKYVELRCDPISGHTALYWYRQSLGQGPEFLIYFQGTGAADDSGLPNDRFFAVRPEGSVSTLKIQRTERGDSAVYLCASSLYSNTGELFFGEGSRLTVL.

The chain uses TRBV11-2 and TRBJ2-1; 7 nucleotides agree with TRBD2. CDR1 SGHAT and CDR2 FQNNGV come from the germline V gene. The CDR3 has 14 residues. With 1 base clipped from V and 4 bases from J, the junction kept 1 base outside the gene matches. The CDR3: CASSLGGGYNEQFF. In DNA, the CDR3 is TGTGCCAGCAGCTTAGGCGGGGGATACAATGAGCAGTTCTTC.

The rearrangement joins TRBV28 to TRBJ2-1; 9 nucleotides line up with TRBD2. Germline values: CDR1 MDHEN, CDR2 SYDVKM. Unmatched junction bases numbered 7, after V lost 7 bases and J lost 9 bases. This CDR3 has 13 amino acids. CDR3 nucleotide sequence: TGTGCCAGCACCGCGGGAGGGCCAGTTGAGCAGTTCTTC. It encodes CASTAGGPVEQFF.

The chain combines TRBV7-2 with TRBJ2-7, with 15 bases fitting TRBD2. CDR3 length: 16 amino acids. V shed 5 bases, J shed 4 bases, and the junction held 6 bases outside the gene matches. Germline CDR1 reads SGHTA; CDR2 reads FQGNSA. The CDR3 coding sequence is TGTGCCAGCAGCAGGGGACTAGCGGGAGGAAATTACGAGCAGTACTTC. This encodes CASSRGLAGGNYEQYF.

J is TRBJ2-2 and V is TRBV29-1, with 7 bases lining up with TRBD1. Germline V gene lookup returns CDR1 SQVTM and CDR2 ANQGSEA. V trimming: 4 bases; J trimming: 6 bases; junction bases outside the gene matches: 2. The CDR3 length is 12 residues. CDR3 amino acids: CSVGDRAGELFF. CDR3 bases: TGCAGCGTTGGGGACAGAGCCGGGGAGCTGTTTTTT.